The 2 T cell receptor beta chains listed next were all sequenced from one sample in a study of blood T cell repertoires in COVID-19. Repertoires were generated with immunoSEQ multiplex PCR, while TCRdb's copy carries only in-frame clones and drops some. The sample lists approximately 240,000 clones; around nine tenths were seen once. Sequencing was carried out using peripheral blood. These receptors all come from a woman in her forties who had recovered from COVID-19.

This sequence joins TRBV6-6 and TRBJ1-5; 7 bases agree with TRBD1. The ends lost 5 bases at V and 0 bases at J; junction bases unmatched: 7. This CDR3 has 16 residues. Germline V CDR1 and CDR2: MNHNY, SVGAGI (reference sequence). CDR3 DNA: TGTGCCAGCAGTAGCGCCGGGACAGTTAGCAATCAGCCCCAGCATTTT. Translation gives CASSSAGTVSNQPQHF.

This chain connects TRBV18 to TRBJ2-6; 8 bases match TRBD1. Germline CDR1 reads KGHSH; CDR2 reads LQKENI. This CDR3 is 16 amino acids long. The V and J ends lost 3 bases and 0 bases, in that order; junction bases with no gene match: 1. As DNA, the CDR3 is TGTGCCAGCTCACCGGACAGGGTCTCTGGGGCCAACGTCCTGACTTTC. It specifies CASSPDRVSGANVLTF.